This T cell receptor (beta chain) was sequenced in a study of T cell repertoires in cytomegalovirus infection. TCRdb reanalysed the reads using MiXCR and keeps one entry per CDR3 protein. The data contain some 180,000 distinct CDR3 sequences, about a sixth of them singletons. The source is a human donor in good health (CMV status not recorded). Some clones in this sample may be carry-over from other donors' samples. Sequences were obtained from CD8+ T cells from PBMCs.

In nucleotides, the CDR3 is TGCAGTGCTAGAGATCTAAACAGCCTAGGGGAAAAACTGTTTTTT. This encodes CSARDLNSLGEKLFF. The rearrangement uses TRBV20-1 and TRBJ1-4; D call uncertain. The CDR3 covers 15 residues. Trimming removed 0 bases at V and 8 bases at J, with 16 bases between. Looked up from germline, CDR1 is DFQATT and CDR2 is SNEGSKA (reference sequence).